This is a list of T cell receptor beta chains from one sample in a study of CD4+ T cells in melanoma. Libraries were prepared by immunoSEQ multiplex PCR; TCRdb keeps only in-frame clonotypes and omits some of them. This table holds about 9,600 clones, around 79% found once. Sequenced: cells from a culture (not recorded whether cultured in vitro). The receptors were gathered from a human donor with melanoma. CDR3s include the opening cysteine and the closing phenylalanine or tryptophan. Fields, in order: clone size, J gene, D gene, V gene, CDR3 protein, CDR3 DNA. A D gene is named only where the DNA matches it firmly. Some rows have no size entry. The others give once, few or many, or a class for an expanded clone.

>once|TRBJ2-2|.|TRBV5-1
CASSRSGRQITGELFF
TGCGCCAGCAGCCGGTCGGGGAGACAGATCACCGGGGAGCTGTTTTTT
>.|TRBJ2-2|TRBD2|TRBV3-1/TRBV3-2
CASSQGGTRELFF
TGTGCCAGCAGCCAGGGGGGGACTCGGGAGCTGTTTTTT
>once|TRBJ2-3|.|TRBV11-2
CASSLMGSDTQYF
TGTGCCAGCAGCTTAATGGGATCAGATACGCAGTATTTT
>.|TRBJ2-7|.|TRBV6-6
CASSYSMSTYEQYF
TGTGCCAGCAGTTACTCGATGTCCACCTACGAGCAGTACTTC
>.|TRBJ2-3|.|TRBV7-2
CASSLSRGGYTDTQYF
TGTGCCAGCAGCTTATCGAGAGGGGGGTACACAGATACGCAGTATTTT
>.|TRBJ1-1|.|TRBV9
CASSPERTDTEAFF
TGTGCCAGCAGCCCAGAGAGGACGGACACTGAAGCTTTCTTT
>.|TRBJ2-7|.|TRBV11-2
CASSSDLLAYEQYF
TGTGCCAGCAGCTCGGACCTATTGGCCTACGAGCAGTACTTC
>.|TRBJ2-1|TRBD2|TRBV7-2
CASSTFSGPYNEQFF
TGTGCCAGCAGCACCTTTAGCGGGCCATACAATGAGCAGTTCTTC
>.|TRBJ1-5|TRBD1|TRBV19
CASSTDNRGGQPQHF
TGTGCCAGTAGTACCGATAACAGGGGCGGTCAGCCCCAGCATTTT
>.|TRBJ1-2|.|TRBV3-1/TRBV3-2
CASSPLPGYGYTF
TGTGCCAGCAGCCCTCTTCCAGGGTATGGCTACACCTTC
>.|TRBJ2-3|TRBD2|TRBV29-1
CSWRGGADTQYF
TGCAGCTGGCGCGGGGGGGCAGATACGCAGTATTTT
>.|TRBJ1-6|.|TRBV5-1
CASRDNDDSPLHF
TGCGCCAGTCGGGACAACGACGATTCACCCCTCCACTTT
>few|TRBJ2-1|TRBD1|TRBV4-1
CASGQDRVNEQFF
TGCGCCAGCGGACAGGACAGGGTCAATGAGCAGTTCTTC
>.|TRBJ2-2|.|TRBV24-1
CATRGGAAGELFF
TGTGCCACCCGGGGCGGGGCCGCCGGGGAGCTGTTTTTT
>.|TRBJ2-3|TRBD2|TRBV11-1
CASSTRTSGVSDTQYF
TGTGCCAGCAGCACACGGACTAGCGGGGTTTCAGATACGCAGTATTTT
>.|TRBJ1-2|.|TRBV19
CASSIVYRQDPNYGYTF
TGTGCCAGTAGTATAGTATACCGACAGGACCCTAACTATGGCTACACCTTC
>.|TRBJ1-4|.|TRBV3-1/TRBV3-2
CASSQVYYGRGEDEKLFF
TGTGCCAGCAGCCAAGTTTACTATGGACGCGGAGAGGATGAAAAACTGTTTTTT
>few|TRBJ2-5|.|TRBV30
CAWSVSRAGVAKWETQYF
TGTGCCTGGAGTGTTTCCCGCGCAGGGGTGGCGAAATGGGAGACCCAGTACTTC
>.|TRBJ2-6|.|TRBV4-1
CASSQGAVPGKVLSGANVLTF
TGCGCCAGCAGCCAAGGGGCGGTCCCAGGGAAAGTGCTCTCTGGGGCCAACGTCCTGACTTTC
>.|TRBJ2-3|.|TRBV18
CASSPWGGSADTQYF
TGTGCCAGCTCTCCCTGGGGCGGCTCAGCTGATACGCAGTATTTT
>few|TRBJ2-3|.|TRBV14
CASSPSVGVSITSDTQYF
TGTGCCAGCAGCCCCTCAGTTGGTGTCTCTATAACGTCAGATACGCAGTATTTT
>medium-sized|TRBJ1-3|.|TRBV5-8
CASSLAFVGGSGNTIYF
TGTGCCAGCAGCTTGGCCTTTGTAGGGGGCTCTGGAAACACCATATATTTT
>few|TRBJ2-7|TRBD1|TRBV6-5
CASSLHHRGEQYF
TGTGCCAGCAGTCTCCACCACAGGGGCGAGCAGTACTTC
>few|TRBJ2-7|TRBD2|TRBV5-1
CASSRGGQGRYEQYF
TGCGCCAGCAGCCGGGGGGGTCAAGGTCGCTACGAGCAGTACTTC
>.|TRBJ1-3|.|TRBV4-1
CASSQETEMKGNTIYF
TGCGCCAGCAGCCAAGAAACGGAGATGAAAGGAAACACCATATATTTT
>.|TRBJ2-1|.|TRBV3-1/TRBV3-2
CASSQDSQAYNEQFF
TGTGCCAGCAGCCAAGACAGCCAGGCCTACAATGAGCAGTTCTTC
>.|TRBJ2-7|.|TRBV11-2
CASSLYDGPYEQYF
TGTGCCAGCAGCTTATACGACGGCCCCTACGAGCAGTACTTC
>.|TRBJ2-1|TRBD2|TRBV5-1
CASSSTSGGVLNEQFF
TGCGCCAGCAGCTCCACTAGCGGGGGGGTTCTCAATGAGCAGTTCTTC
>.|TRBJ2-3|TRBD2|TRBV3-1/TRBV3-2
CASSFGLAGGSTQYF
TGTGCCAGCAGCTTCGGACTAGCGGGGGGAAGTACGCAGTATTTT
>.|TRBJ2-7|TRBD2|TRBV3-1/TRBV3-2
CASSPRGGYEQYF
TGTGCCAGCAGTCCCCGGGGGGGCTACGAGCAGTACTTC
>.|TRBJ1-2|.|TRBV10-2
CASSESGTYGYTF
TGCGCCAGCAGTGAGTCAGGGACCTATGGCTACACCTTC
>.|TRBJ2-3|TRBD1|TRBV5-1
CASSLGQATDTQYF
TGCGCCAGCAGCCTCGGACAGGCCACAGATACGCAGTATTTT
>.|TRBJ1-6|.|TRBV30
CAWRAFGENSPLHF
TGTGCCTGGCGGGCGTTCGGGGAGAATTCACCCCTCCACTTT
>.|TRBJ2-5|TRBD1|TRBV7-9
CASSPGDSFQETQYF
TGTGCCAGCAGCCCTGGGGACAGTTTTCAAGAGACCCAGTACTTC
>.|TRBJ2-2|.|TRBV19
CASSFRGELFF
TGTGCCAGTAGTTTCCGCGGGGAGCTGTTTTTT
>few|TRBJ2-2|.|TRBV24-1
CATSHGTDTGELFF
TGTGCCACCAGTCATGGTACGGACACCGGGGAGCTGTTTTTT
>.|TRBJ1-1|.|TRBV4-1
CASSQDWATEAFF
TGCGCCAGCAGCCAAGATTGGGCAACTGAAGCTTTCTTT
>once|TRBJ1-1|.|TRBV6-5
CAVLRRPITEAFF
TGTGCCGTACTAAGGCGACCGATCACTGAAGCTTTCTTT
>.|TRBJ2-3|.|TRBV5-1
CASSLAGRDTQYF
TGCGCCAGCAGCTTGGCCGGGAGAGATACGCAGTATTTT
>.|TRBJ2-3|TRBD2|TRBV6-6
CASSGTSGITDTQYF
TGTGCCAGCAGTGGGACTAGCGGTATCACAGATACGCAGTATTTT
>.|TRBJ2-3|.|TRBV19
CASSERTDTQYF
TGTGCCAGTAGTGAGCGCACAGATACGCAGTATTTT
>.|TRBJ2-3|.|TRBV30
CAWRPYAGRIDTQYF
TGTGCCTGGAGACCTTACGCGGGGCGGATAGATACGCAGTATTTT
>.|TRBJ2-3|TRBD2|TRBV5-1
CASSFLGGGTDTQYF
TGCGCCAGCAGCTTCCTGGGGGGGGGCACAGATACGCAGTATTTT
>.|TRBJ2-1|TRBD2|TRBV19
CASRRSGIAGVSSYNEQFF
TGTGCCAGTAGGCGATCCGGAATAGCGGGGGTCAGCTCCTACAATGAGCAGTTCTTC
>few|TRBJ2-7|.|TRBV11-3
CASSPDGDEQYF
TGTGCCAGCAGCCCGGACGGGGACGAGCAGTACTTC
>.|TRBJ2-3|.|TRBV20-1
CSAPWGDTQYF
TGCAGTGCTCCCTGGGGGGATACGCAGTATTTT
>few|TRBJ2-5|TRBD2|TRBV5-1
CASSLPLGGSASGGVKETQYF
TGCGCCAGCAGCCTACCGCTTGGCGGGTCGGCTAGCGGGGGGGTTAAGGAGACCCAGTACTTC
>.|TRBJ2-6|.|TRBV13
CASYRASSGANVLTF
TGTGCCAGCTACAGGGCTTCGTCTGGGGCCAACGTCCTGACTTTC
>.|TRBJ2-5|.|TRBV4-1
CASSLGAGVRETQYF
TGCGCCAGCAGCCTCGGGGCCGGGGTTCGGGAGACCCAGTACTTC
>.|TRBJ1-6|.|TRBV4-1
CASSQGKGEPWNSPLHF
TGCGCCAGCAGCCAAGGGAAAGGGGAACCATGGAATTCACCCCTCCACTTT
>.|TRBJ1-5|.|TRBV4-1
CASSQAEASNQPQHF
TGCGCCAGCAGCCAAGCGGAAGCGTCCAATCAGCCCCAGCATTTT
>once|TRBJ1-4|TRBD1|TRBV29-1
CSVVGQGREKLFF
TGCAGCGTTGTAGGACAGGGGAGGGAAAAACTGTTTTTT
>.|TRBJ2-4|.|TRBV20-1
CSAADTDIQYF
TGCAGTGCCGCGGACACGGACATTCAGTACTTC